The 20 T cell receptor beta chains reported below all come from one sample, sequenced in a study of blood T cells in healthy people across ages. It was with a sample-barcoded 5' primer and a J-beta primer mix that a second PCR of roughly 7 to 12 cycles was run. TCRdb analysed the 5' RACE reads with MiXCR anew, one entry per CDR3 protein. Among approximately 1.5 million distinct CDR3 sequences listed, approximately 42% were seen once. The sequenced material came from blood. Receptor source: a woman in her late teens or twenties in good health.

The rearrangement links TRBV28 to TRBJ1-5; TRBD1 matches 9 bases. Per germline, CDR1 MDHEN and CDR2 SYDVKM. V trimming: 6 bases; J trimming: 0 bases; junction bases outside the gene matches: 12. The CDR3 covers 18 residues. In nucleotides, the CDR3 is TGTGCCAGCAGGAAACAGGGGGCGACCCCATATAGCAATCAGCCCCAGCATTTT. Encoded protein: CASRKQGATPYSNQPQHF.

The rearrangement uses TRBV28 and TRBJ1-1; 12 bases fit TRBD1. Trimming removed 2 bases from V and 4 bases from J; junction bases left unmatched: 17. Germline CDR1 reads MDHEN; CDR2 reads SYDVKM. This CDR3 has 20 residues. The DNA of the CDR3 is TGTGCCAGCAGTTTAGGGTTTGCCGGGACAGGGGGCGGTATGTTCACTGAAGCTTTCTTT. Protein product: CASSLGFAGTGGGMFTEAFF.

This clonotype was detected only a few times. The gene calls are TRBV7-2 and TRBJ2-5; 9 positions agree with TRBD2. With 2 bases clipped from V and 2 bases from J, the junction kept 6 bases outside the gene matches. Per the germline V gene, CDR1 is SGHTA and CDR2 is FQGNSA. This CDR3 is 16 amino acids long. CDR3 in amino acids: CASSLRLAGTQETQYF. Here the CDR3 DNA reads TGTGCCAGCAGCTTACGTCTAGCGGGAACTCAAGAGACCCAGTACTTC.

A remark on this clonotype: A much larger clone differs from this one at a single base, so this may be a read error. The chain combines TRBV12-3 or TRBV12-4 with TRBJ2-3; the D gene is possibly TRBD2 (6 bases). The CDR3 is 15 residues long. V was pared by 5 bases and J by 0 bases, with 12 bases between. CDR3 nucleotide sequence: TGTGCCAGCAGTCCTAGCGAGGCTAGCACAGATACGCAGTATTTT. Its protein is CASSPSEASTDTQYF.

Of note for this clonotype: A junction boundary mismatches the germline segment, possibly from a read error. V and J are TRBV28 and TRBJ2-5, with 9 bases that match TRBD2. The DNA end favors TRBJ2-7, so the J call may be wrong. Germline-derived CDR1 and CDR2 are MDHEN and SYDVKM. This CDR3 is 20 amino acids long. CDR3 sequence reads: CVSSLFRGSLAGERSYEQYF. For the CDR3, the DNA is TGTGTCAGCAGTTTATTTCGGGGTAGCTTAGCGGGAGAAAGGAGCTACGAGCAGTACTTC.

There are a few counts of this clonotype. The chain employs TRBV6-5 and TRBJ2-1, with TRBD1 matching 7 bases. The CDR3 covers 15 residues. The ends lost 2 bases at V and 4 bases at J; junction bases unmatched: 5. The germline V gene has CDR1 MNHEY and CDR2 SVGAGI. CDR3 protein: CASSYPGQLYNEQFF. CDR3 DNA sequence: TGTGCCAGCAGTTACCCGGGACAGTTGTACAATGAGCAGTTCTTC.

The gene calls are TRBV12-3 or TRBV12-4 and TRBJ2-3; D is perhaps TRBD2 (6 bases). CDR3 length equals 15 residues. The V end lost 4 bases, the J end lost 2 bases, and 13 bases lay between the germline ends. CDR3 sequence (DNA): TGTGCCAGCAGTTCTCCAATAGCGGTCACAGATACGCAGTATTTT. This translates into CASSSPIAVTDTQYF.

Regarding this clonotype: The germline gene is not matched at one end of the junction; a read error may be the cause. The CDR3 nucleotides read TGTGACAGCAGCGCTGGGGACGGGCAAGAGACCCAGTACTTC. It specifies CDSSAGDGQETQYF. This chain uses TRBV9 with TRBJ2-5, with D possibly called TRBD1 or TRBD2 (5 bases each). The CDR3 loop spans 14 amino acids. CDR1 is SGDLS, CDR2 YYNGEE, per germline.

A remark on this clonotype: Mismatch with germline at one junction end may stem from a read error. The chain is built from TRBV5-1 and TRBJ1-2; D gene uncertain. CDR1 SGHRS and CDR2 YFSETQ come from the germline V gene. The CDR3 spans 13 residues. The CDR3 here is CASSLSFDTGCTF. The CDR3 DNA reads TGCGCCAGCAGCTTGTCGTTCGACACGGGCTGCACCTTC.

The rearrangement uses TRBV5-1 and TRBJ1-1, with D unclear. The CDR3 is 15 amino acids. Trimming stripped 4 bases from V and 3 bases from J, with 16 bases between. Per germline, CDR1 SGHRS and CDR2 YFSETQ. The CDR3, as DNA: TGCGCCAGCAGCGCCACGGGTCGGGCGGACACTGAAGCTTTCTTT. Protein sequence: CASSATGRADTEAFF.

This clonotype was seen more than once but under ten times. The chain carries TRBV25-1 and TRBJ2-1; 9 bases agree with TRBD2. Germline assignment: CDR1 MGHDK and CDR2 SYGVNS. This CDR3 region has 16 residues. With 2 bases clipped from V and 3 bases from J, the junction kept 5 bases outside the gene matches. CDR3 DNA: TGTGCCAGCAGTGAAACTAAACTAGCGGGCTACAATGAGCAGTTCTTC. Translated: CASSETKLAGYNEQFF.

The gene calls are TRBV5-1 and TRBJ2-5; D is perhaps TRBD1 or TRBD2 (5 bases each). The CDR3 has 15 residues. Germline V gene sequence: CDR1 SGHRS, CDR2 YFSETQ. V lost 2 bases to trimming and J lost 11 bases, with 22 bases between them. CDR3: CASSFSQDFYNEQYF. CDR3 bases: TGCGCCAGCAGCTTCTCACAGGACTTCTACAATGAGCAGTACTTC.

Of note for this clonotype: A junction end diverges from the germline sequence, so it may reflect a read error. The V gene is TRBV27, the J gene TRBJ1-5; TRBD1 might be the D (5 bases). CDR3 length: 17 amino acids. Germline V gene lookup returns CDR1 MNHEY and CDR2 SMNVEV (reference sequence). The CDR3 sequence is CASSFRTPSYSNQSQHF. CDR3 in DNA: TGTGCCAGCAGTTTTAGGACACCAAGCTATAGCAATCAGTCCCAGCATTTT.

The CDR3 sequence is CASSPRDREITNYGYTF. CDR3 in DNA: TGTGCCAGCAGTCCCCGGGACAGGGAGATTACTAACTATGGCTACACCTTC. The chain carries TRBV12-3 or TRBV12-4 and TRBJ1-2, with TRBD1 identical over 9 bases. V was pared by 5 bases and J by 0 bases, with 10 bases of the junction left unmatched. This CDR3 contains 17 residues.

The chain joins TRBV20-1 to TRBJ2-1; 8 bases match TRBD2. Per the germline V gene, CDR1 is DFQATT and CDR2 is SNEGSKA (reference sequence). J lost 7 bases, V lost 5 bases, and 7 bases had no gene match. The CDR3 spans 13 residues. The chain's CDR3 is CSAGRLARNEQFF. The CDR3 DNA is TGCAGTGCTGGAAGACTAGCGCGGAATGAGCAGTTCTTC.

This sequence joins TRBV20-1 and TRBJ2-7, with 7 bases lining up with TRBD1. The trim removed 3 bases at V and 2 bases at J, leaving 19 bases unmatched. CDR3 length equals 18 residues. The germline gives CDR1 DFQATT, CDR2 SNEGSKA (reference sequence). CDR3 region: CSASGRGPGRGSAYEQYF. CDR3 DNA sequence: TGCAGTGCTAGCGGTAGGGGCCCGGGCAGGGGGTCAGCCTACGAGCAGTACTTC.

A few counts support this clonotype. V usage is TRBV10-3 and J usage is TRBJ2-3; D not certain. The CDR3 loop spans 13 amino acids. Trimming stripped 4 bases from V and 4 bases from J, with 9 bases between. Germline values: CDR1 ENHRY, CDR2 SYGVKD. The DNA for the CDR3 is TGTGCCATCAGTGCTGGTAAATCAGATACGCAGTATTTT. Its protein is CAISAGKSDTQYF.

CDR3 amino acids: CSVEFRTDPWETQYF. CDR3 DNA: TGCAGCGTTGAATTTCGGACAGATCCGTGGGAGACCCAGTACTTC. The chain couples TRBV29-1 to TRBJ2-5, with TRBD1 as a possible D gene (6 bases). Germline V gives CDR1 SQVTM, CDR2 ANQGSEA. CDR3 length: 15 residues. The V and J ends lost 2 bases and 5 bases respectively, with 18 bases between them.

This clonotype was detected only a few times. This chain connects TRBV12-5 to TRBJ2-3, with 7 bases identical to TRBD1. Trimming cost V 1 base and J 0 bases; bases outside gene matches: 1. Per germline, CDR1 LGHNT and CDR2 FRNRAP. The CDR3 is 15 amino acids. DNA for the CDR3: TGTGCTAGTGGTTTGGGACAGGGTAGCACAGATACGCAGTATTTT. Protein product: CASGLGQGSTDTQYF.

V and J are TRBV7-2 and TRBJ2-1, with 8 positions matching TRBD2. Germline V gene lookup returns CDR1 SGHTA and CDR2 FQGNSA. V dropped 7 bases and J dropped 5; count of bases not matched to a gene: 13. This CDR3 has 16 amino acids. The CDR3 is CASKSWAGGLHNEQFF. As DNA, the CDR3 is TGTGCCAGCAAGTCGTGGGCGGGAGGACTACACAATGAGCAGTTCTTC.